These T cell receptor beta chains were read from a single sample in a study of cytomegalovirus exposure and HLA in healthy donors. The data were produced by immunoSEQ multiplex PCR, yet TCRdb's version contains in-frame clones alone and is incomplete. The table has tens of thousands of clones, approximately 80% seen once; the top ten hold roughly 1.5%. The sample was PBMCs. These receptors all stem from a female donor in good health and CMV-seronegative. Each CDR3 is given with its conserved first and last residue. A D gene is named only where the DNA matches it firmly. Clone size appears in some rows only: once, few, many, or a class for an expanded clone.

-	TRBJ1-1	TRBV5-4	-	TGTGCCAGCAGCGAAAAGACTGATCGGGGCACTGAAGCTTTCTTT	CASSEKTDRGTEAFF
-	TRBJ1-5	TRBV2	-	TGTGCCAGCAGTGTAGCGCAGGGCAATCAGCCCCAGCATTTT	CASSVAQGNQPQHF
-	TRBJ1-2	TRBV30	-	TGTGCCTGGGGACAGCGGAGATCAGCTAACTATGGCTACACCTTC	CAWGQRRSANYGYTF
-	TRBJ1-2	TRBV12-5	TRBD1	TGTGCTAGTGGTACCGCGGGACAGGGAGGCTACACCTTC	CASGTAGQGGYTF
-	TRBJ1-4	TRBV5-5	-	TGTGCCAGCAGCCCTCAGGGGTCGGATGAAAAACTGTTTTTT	CASSPQGSDEKLFF
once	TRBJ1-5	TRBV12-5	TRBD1	TGTGCTAGTTCAGGGGGCGGATGGAGCAATCAGCCCCAGCATTTT	CASSGGGWSNQPQHF
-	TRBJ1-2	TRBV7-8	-	TGTGCCAGCAGCTTAACTTCCGGACTCTATGGCTACACCTTC	CASSLTSGLYGYTF
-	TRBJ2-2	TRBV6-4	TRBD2	TGTGCCAGCAGTGACTCGCCGGGTAGCGGGAGCGGGGAGCTGTTTTTT	CASSDSPGSGSGELFF
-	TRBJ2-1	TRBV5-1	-	TGCGCCAGCAGCTCCTGGACTGGAATCAATGAGCAGTTCTTC	CASSSWTGINEQFF
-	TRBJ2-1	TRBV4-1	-	TGCGCCAGCAGCCATCGTACAGGAATCAATGAGCAGTTCTTC	CASSHRTGINEQFF
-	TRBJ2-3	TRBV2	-	TGTGCCGGGAGGGGGGTAACCAGCACAGATACGCAGTATTTT	CAGRGVTSTDTQYF